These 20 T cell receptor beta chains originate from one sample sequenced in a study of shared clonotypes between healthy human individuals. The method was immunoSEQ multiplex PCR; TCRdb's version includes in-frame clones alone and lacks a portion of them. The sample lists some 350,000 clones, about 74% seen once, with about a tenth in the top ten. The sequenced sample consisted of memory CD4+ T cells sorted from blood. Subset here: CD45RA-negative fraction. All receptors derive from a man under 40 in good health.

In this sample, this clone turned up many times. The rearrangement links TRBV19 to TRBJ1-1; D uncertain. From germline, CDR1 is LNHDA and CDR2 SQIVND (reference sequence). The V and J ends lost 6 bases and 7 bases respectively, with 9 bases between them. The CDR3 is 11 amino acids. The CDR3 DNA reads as TGTGCCAGTAGGGCCTTCGGTGAAGCTTTCTTT. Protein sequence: CASRAFGEAFF.

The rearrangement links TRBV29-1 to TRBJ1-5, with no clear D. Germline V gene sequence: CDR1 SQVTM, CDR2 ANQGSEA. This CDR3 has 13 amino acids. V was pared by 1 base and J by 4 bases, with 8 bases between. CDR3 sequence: CSVEVDGNQPQHF. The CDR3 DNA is TGCAGCGTTGAAGTAGATGGTAATCAGCCCCAGCATTTT.

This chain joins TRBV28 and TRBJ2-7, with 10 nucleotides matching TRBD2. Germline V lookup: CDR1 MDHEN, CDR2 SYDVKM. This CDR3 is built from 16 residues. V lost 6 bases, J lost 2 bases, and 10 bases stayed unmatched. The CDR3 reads CASSKIAGGPTYEQYF. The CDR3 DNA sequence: TGTGCCAGCAGCAAAATAGCGGGAGGCCCCACCTACGAGCAGTACTTC.

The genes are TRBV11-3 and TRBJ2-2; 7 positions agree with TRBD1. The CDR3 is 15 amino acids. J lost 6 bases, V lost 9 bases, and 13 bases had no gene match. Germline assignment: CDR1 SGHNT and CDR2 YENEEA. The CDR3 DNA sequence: TGTGCCAGTCGATCGGGGACAGCAACCGCCGGGGAGCTGTTTTTT. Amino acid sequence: CASRSGTATAGELFF.

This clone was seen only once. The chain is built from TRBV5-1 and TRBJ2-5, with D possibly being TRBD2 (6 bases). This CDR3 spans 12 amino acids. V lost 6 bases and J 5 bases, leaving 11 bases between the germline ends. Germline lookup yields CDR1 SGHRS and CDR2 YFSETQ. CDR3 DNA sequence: TGCGCCAGCACTCAACGGGGGGAGACCCAGTACTTC. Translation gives CASTQRGETQYF.

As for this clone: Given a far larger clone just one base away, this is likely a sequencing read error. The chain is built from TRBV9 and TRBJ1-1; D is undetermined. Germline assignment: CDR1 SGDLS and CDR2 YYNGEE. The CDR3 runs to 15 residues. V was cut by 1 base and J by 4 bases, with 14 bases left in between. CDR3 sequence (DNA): TGTGCCAGCAGCGTATTGGATAAACTGGGCACTGAAGCTTTCTTT. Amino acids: CASSVLDKLGTEAFF.

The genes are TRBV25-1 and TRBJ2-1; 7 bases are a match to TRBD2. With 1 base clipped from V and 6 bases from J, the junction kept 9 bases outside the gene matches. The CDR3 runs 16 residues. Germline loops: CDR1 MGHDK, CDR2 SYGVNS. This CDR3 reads CASSEFRAGATNEQFF. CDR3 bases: TGTGCCAGCAGTGAATTCAGGGCGGGAGCGACCAATGAGCAGTTCTTC.

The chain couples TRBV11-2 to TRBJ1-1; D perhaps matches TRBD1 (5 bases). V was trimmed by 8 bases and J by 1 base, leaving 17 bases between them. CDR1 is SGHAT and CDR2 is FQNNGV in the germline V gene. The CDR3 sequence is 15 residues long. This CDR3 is CASAVYLGGNTEAFF. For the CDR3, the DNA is TGTGCCAGCGCGGTGTACCTGGGGGGGAACACTGAAGCTTTCTTT.

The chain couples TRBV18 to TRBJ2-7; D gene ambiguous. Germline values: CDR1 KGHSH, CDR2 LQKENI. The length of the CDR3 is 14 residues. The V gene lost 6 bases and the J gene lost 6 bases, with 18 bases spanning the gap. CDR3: CASSPQAPGGEQYF. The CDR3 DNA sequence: TGTGCCAGCTCCCCCCAGGCGCCCGGTGGCGAGCAGTACTTC.

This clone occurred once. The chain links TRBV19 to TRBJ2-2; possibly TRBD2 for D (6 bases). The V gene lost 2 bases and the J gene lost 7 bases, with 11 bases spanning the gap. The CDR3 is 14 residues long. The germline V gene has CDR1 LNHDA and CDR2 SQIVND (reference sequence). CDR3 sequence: CASSIQEGSGELFF. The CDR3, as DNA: TGTGCCAGTAGTATACAGGAGGGCAGCGGGGAGCTGTTTTTT.

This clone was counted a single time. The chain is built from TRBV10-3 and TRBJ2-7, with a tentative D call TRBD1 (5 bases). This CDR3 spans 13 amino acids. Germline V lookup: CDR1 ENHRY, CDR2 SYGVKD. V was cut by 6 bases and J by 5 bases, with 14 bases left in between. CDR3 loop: CAIRTQGVDEQYF. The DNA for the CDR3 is TGTGCCATCAGGACCCAAGGGGTTGACGAGCAGTACTTC.

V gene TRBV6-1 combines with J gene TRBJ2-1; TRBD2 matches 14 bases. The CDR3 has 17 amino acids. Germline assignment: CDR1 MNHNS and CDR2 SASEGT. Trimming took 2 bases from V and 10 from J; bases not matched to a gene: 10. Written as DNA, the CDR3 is TGTGCCAGCAGTGAATGGACTAGCGGGAGGTTTATGGGGGAGCAGTTCTTC. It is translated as CASSEWTSGRFMGEQFF.

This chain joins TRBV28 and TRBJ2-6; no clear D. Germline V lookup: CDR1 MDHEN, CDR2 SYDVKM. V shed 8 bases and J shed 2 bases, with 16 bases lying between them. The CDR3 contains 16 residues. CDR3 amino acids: CASATEIGPGANVLTF. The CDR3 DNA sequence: TGTGCCAGCGCCACTGAAATCGGACCTGGGGCCAACGTCCTGACTTTC.

The DNA for the CDR3 is TGTGCCAGCAGTTCACCGGGACAGACCATCTACGAGCAGTACTTC. Its protein product is CASSSPGQTIYEQYF. The rearrangement links TRBV28 to TRBJ2-7; 7 nucleotides match TRBD1. V shed 4 bases and J 3 bases; nucleotides not matched to a gene: 9. Germline lookup yields CDR1 MDHEN and CDR2 SYDVKM. The CDR3 has 15 residues.

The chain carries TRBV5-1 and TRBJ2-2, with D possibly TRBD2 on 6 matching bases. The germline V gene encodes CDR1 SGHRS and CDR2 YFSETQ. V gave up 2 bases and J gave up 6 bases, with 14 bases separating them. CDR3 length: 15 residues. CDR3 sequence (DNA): TGCGCCAGCAGCTTCACGGGGACGGGGGCCGGGGAGCTGTTTTTT. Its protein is CASSFTGTGAGELFF. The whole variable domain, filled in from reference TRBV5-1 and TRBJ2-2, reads KAGVTQTPRYLIKTRGQQVTLSCSPISGHRSVSWYQQTPGQGLQFLFEYFSETQRNKGNFPGRFSGRQFSNSRSEMNVSTLELGDSALYLCASSFTGTGAGELFFGEGSRLTVL.

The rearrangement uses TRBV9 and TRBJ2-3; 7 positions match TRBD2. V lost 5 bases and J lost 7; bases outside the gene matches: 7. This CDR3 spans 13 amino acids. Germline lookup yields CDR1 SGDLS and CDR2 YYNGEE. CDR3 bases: TGTGCCAGCAGTACTGGCGGGACTAATACGCAGTATTTT. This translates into CASSTGGTNTQYF. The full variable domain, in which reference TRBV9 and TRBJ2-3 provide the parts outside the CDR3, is DSGVTQTPKHLITATGQRVTLRCSPRSGDLSVYWYQQSLDQGLQFLIQYYNGEERAKGNILERFSAQQFPDLHSELNLSSLELGDSALYFCASSTGGTNTQYFGPGTRLTVL.

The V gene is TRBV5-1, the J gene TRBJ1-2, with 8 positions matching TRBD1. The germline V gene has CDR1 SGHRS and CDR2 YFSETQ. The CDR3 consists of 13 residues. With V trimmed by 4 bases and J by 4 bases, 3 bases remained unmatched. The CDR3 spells CASSPGTGYGYTF. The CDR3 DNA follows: TGCGCCAGCAGCCCGGGGACAGGCTATGGCTACACCTTC. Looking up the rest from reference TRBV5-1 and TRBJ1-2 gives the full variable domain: KAGVTQTPRYLIKTRGQQVTLSCSPISGHRSVSWYQQTPGQGLQFLFEYFSETQRNKGNFPGRFSGRQFSNSRSEMNVSTLELGDSALYLCASSPGTGYGYTFGSGTRLTVV.

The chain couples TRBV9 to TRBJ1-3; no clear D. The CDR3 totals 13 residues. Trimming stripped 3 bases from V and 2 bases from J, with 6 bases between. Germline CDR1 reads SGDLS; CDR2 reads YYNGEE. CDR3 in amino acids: CASSAQPGNTIYF. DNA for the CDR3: TGTGCCAGCAGCGCCCAGCCTGGAAACACCATATATTTT.

CDR3 coding DNA: TGTGCCAGCAGCTTAAGACTAGCGGGGCCGACAGATACGCAGTATTTT. Translation: CASSLRLAGPTDTQYF. The chain couples TRBV5-4 to TRBJ2-3; the match to TRBD2 covers 11 bases. V was pared by 2 bases and J by 3 bases, with 5 bases of the junction left unmatched. The CDR3 consists of 16 residues. CDR1 and CDR2 (germline): SGHNT, YYREEE (reference sequence).

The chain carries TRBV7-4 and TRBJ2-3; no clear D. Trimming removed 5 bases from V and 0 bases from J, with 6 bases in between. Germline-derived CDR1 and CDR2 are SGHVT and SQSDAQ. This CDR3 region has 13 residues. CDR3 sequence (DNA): TGTGCCAGCAGCATACAGAGCACAGATACGCAGTATTTT. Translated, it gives CASSIQSTDTQYF.